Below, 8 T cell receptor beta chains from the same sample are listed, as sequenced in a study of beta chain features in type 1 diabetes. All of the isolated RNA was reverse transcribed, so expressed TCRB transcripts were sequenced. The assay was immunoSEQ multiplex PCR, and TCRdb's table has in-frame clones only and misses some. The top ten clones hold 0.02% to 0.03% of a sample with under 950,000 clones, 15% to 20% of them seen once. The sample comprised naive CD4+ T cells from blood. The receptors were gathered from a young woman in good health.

The DNA for the CDR3 is TGTGCCAGCAGCGACGTCGGAGATACGCAGTATTTT. It encodes CASSDVGDTQYF. The J gene is TRBJ2-3, the V gene TRBV7-9; the D is unclear. The CDR3 is 12 residues long. Germline V gives CDR1 SEHNR, CDR2 FQNEAQ (reference sequence). Trimming cost V 5 bases and J 5 bases, with 8 bases left between them.

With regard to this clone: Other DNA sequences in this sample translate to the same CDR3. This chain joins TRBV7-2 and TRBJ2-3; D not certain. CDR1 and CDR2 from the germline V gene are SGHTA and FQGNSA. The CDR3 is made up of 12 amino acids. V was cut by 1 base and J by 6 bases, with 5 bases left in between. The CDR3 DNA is TGTGCCAGCAGCTTAGTTCCGGATACGCAGTATTTT. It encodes CASSLVPDTQYF.

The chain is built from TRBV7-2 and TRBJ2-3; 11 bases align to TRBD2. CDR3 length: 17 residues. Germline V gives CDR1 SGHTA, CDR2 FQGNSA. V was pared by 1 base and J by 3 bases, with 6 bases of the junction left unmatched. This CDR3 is CASSLGIGTSGTDTQYF. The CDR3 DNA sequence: TGTGCCAGCAGCTTAGGAATCGGGACTAGCGGAACAGATACGCAGTATTTT.

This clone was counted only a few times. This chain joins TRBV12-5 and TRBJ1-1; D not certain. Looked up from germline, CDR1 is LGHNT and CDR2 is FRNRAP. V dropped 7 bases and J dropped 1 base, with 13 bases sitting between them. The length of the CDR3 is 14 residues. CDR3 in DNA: TGTGCTAGTGCTATAGGGAGGAGGAACACTGAAGCTTTCTTT. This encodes CASAIGRRNTEAFF.

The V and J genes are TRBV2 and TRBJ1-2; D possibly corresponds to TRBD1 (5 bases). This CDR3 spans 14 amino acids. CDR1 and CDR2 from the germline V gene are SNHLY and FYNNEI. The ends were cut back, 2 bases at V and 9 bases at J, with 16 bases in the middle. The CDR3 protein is CASSELGAGRSYTF. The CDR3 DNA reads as TGTGCCAGCAGTGAATTAGGAGCAGGGAGAAGCTACACCTTC. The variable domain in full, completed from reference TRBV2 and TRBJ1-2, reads EPEVTQTPSHQVTQMGQEVILRCVPISNHLYFYWYRQILGQKVEFLVSFYNNEISEKSEIFDDQFSVERPDGSNFTLKIRSTKLEDSAMYFCASSELGAGRSYTFGSGTRLTVV.

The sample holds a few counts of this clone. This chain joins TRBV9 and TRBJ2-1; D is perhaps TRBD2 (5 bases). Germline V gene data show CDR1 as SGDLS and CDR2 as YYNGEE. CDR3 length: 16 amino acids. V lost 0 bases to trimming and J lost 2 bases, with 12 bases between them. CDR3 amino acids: CASSVATGKAYNEQFF. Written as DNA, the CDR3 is TGTGCCAGCAGCGTAGCTACGGGGAAAGCCTACAATGAGCAGTTCTTC.

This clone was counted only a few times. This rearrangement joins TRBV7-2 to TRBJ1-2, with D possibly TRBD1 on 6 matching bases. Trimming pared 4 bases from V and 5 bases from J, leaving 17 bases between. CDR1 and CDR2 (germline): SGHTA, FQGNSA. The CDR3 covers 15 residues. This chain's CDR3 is CASSYPRGAIYGYTF. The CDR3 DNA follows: TGTGCCAGCAGCTACCCCCGGGGGGCGATTTATGGCTACACCTTC.

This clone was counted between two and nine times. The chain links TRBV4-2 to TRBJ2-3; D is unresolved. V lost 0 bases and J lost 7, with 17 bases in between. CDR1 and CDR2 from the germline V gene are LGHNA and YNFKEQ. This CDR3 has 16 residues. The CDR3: CASSQEQPAYYYTQYF. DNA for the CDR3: TGTGCCAGCAGCCAAGAGCAGCCGGCCTACTACTATACGCAGTATTTT.